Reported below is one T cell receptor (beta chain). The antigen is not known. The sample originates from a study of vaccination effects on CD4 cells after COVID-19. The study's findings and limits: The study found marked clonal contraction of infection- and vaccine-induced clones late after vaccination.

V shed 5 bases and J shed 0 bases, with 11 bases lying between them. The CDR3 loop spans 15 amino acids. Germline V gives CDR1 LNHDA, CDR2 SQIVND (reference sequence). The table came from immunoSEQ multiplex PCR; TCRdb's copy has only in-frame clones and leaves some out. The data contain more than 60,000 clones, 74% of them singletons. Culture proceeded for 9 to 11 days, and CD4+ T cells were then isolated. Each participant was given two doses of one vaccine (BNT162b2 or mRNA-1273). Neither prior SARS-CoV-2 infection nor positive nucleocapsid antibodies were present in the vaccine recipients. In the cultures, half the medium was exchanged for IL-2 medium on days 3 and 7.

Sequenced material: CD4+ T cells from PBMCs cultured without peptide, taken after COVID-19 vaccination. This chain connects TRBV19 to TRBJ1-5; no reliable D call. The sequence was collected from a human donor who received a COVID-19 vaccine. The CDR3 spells CASSAGTYSNQPQHF. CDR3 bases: TGTGCCAGTAGTGCCGGAACCTATAGCAATCAGCCCCAGCATTTT.